A single sample gave rise to the 6 T cell receptor beta chains below, sequenced in a study of blood T cell repertoires in COVID-19. Data came from immunoSEQ multiplex PCR; TCRdb stores just in-frame clones and leaves some out. The data contain some 35,000 clones, approximately 88% of them singletons. The source material was peripheral blood. All receptors come from a human donor in a cohort sampled during active COVID-19.

This clone was found once. The chain combines TRBV2 with TRBJ2-1; 9 nucleotides line up with TRBD2. V shed 3 bases and J 1 base; nucleotides not matched to a gene: 4. This CDR3 has 16 amino acids. Germline V gene data show CDR1 as SNHLY and CDR2 as FYNNEI. CDR3 region: CASSEASGASYNEQFF. The CDR3 DNA sequence: TGTGCCAGCAGTGAGGCTAGCGGGGCATCCTACAATGAGCAGTTCTTC.

J is TRBJ2-7 and V is TRBV7-9, with 11 positions matching TRBD1. The germline V gene has CDR1 SEHNR and CDR2 FQNEAQ (reference sequence). The CDR3 is 15 amino acids. The V and J ends lost 5 bases and 4 bases, in that order; junction bases with no gene match: 7. In nucleotides, the CDR3 is TGTGCCAGCAGCAAACCGGGACAGGGGGTATACGAGCAGTACTTC. Its translation: CASSKPGQGVYEQYF.

A few counts support this clone. This chain uses TRBV5-1 with TRBJ1-1, with 8 bases fitting TRBD1. The germline gives CDR1 SGHRS, CDR2 YFSETQ. The J segment lost 4 bases and the V segment lost 0 bases, leaving 8 bases of the junction unmatched. This CDR3 has 16 amino acids. CDR3 sequence reads: CASSLGNRGWGTEAFF. Here the CDR3 DNA reads TGCGCCAGCAGCTTGGGGAACAGGGGGTGGGGCACTGAAGCTTTCTTT.

The V call is TRBV5-1, the J call TRBJ1-3; D is ambiguous. V was shortened by 4 bases and J by 0 bases, with 8 bases between the two germline ends. CDR3 length: 14 residues. Germline lookup yields CDR1 SGHRS and CDR2 YFSETQ. The CDR3 bases are TGCGCCAGCAGCCTTGACACCTCTGGAAACACCATATATTTT. Its protein product is CASSLDTSGNTIYF.

V and J are TRBV7-9 and TRBJ1-6; 8 nucleotides line up with TRBD1. CDR3 size: 16 residues. CDR1 is SEHNR, CDR2 FQNEAQ, per germline (reference sequence). V trimming: 0 bases; J trimming: 11 bases; junction bases outside the gene matches: 9. In DNA form, the CDR3 reads TGTGCCAGCAGCTTAGCGTCAGGGGGCGCGGTACCACCCCTCCACTTT. Residues: CASSLASGGAVPPLHF.

The rearrangement joins TRBV11-2 to TRBJ2-7, with D maybe TRBD2 (5 bases). The CDR3 covers 10 residues. V lost 8 bases and J 8 bases, leaving 10 bases between the germline ends. The germline V gene encodes CDR1 SGHAT and CDR2 FQNNGV. For the CDR3, the DNA is TGTGCCAGCTTCGGGGAGAAGCAGTACTTC. Encoded protein: CASFGEKQYF.